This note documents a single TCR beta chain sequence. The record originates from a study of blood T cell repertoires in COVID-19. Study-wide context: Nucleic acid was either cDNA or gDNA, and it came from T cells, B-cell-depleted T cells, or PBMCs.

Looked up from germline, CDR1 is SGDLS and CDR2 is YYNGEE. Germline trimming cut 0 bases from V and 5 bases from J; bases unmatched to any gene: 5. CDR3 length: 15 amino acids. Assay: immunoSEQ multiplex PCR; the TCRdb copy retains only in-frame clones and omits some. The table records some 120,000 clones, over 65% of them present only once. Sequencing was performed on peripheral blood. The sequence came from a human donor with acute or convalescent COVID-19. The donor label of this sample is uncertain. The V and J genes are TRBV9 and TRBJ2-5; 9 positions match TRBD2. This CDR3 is CASSVGAGGPETQYF. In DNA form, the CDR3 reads TGTGCCAGCAGCGTAGGGGCGGGGGGGCCCGAGACCCAGTACTTC.